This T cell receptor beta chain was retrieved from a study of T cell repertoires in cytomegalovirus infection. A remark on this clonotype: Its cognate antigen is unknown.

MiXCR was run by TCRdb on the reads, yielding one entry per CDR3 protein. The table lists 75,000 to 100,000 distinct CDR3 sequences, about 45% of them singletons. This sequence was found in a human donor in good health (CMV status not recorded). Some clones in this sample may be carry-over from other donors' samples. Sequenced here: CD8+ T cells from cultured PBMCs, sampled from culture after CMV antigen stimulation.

The CDR3 sequence is CASSRGGRSYNEQFF. The CDR3 DNA reads TGTGCCAGCAGCCGGGGGGGCCGCTCCTACAATGAGCAGTTCTTC. The chain carries TRBV7-8 and TRBJ2-1; TRBD2 agrees at 8 bases. The length of the CDR3 is 15 residues. V lost 5 bases and J lost 0; bases outside the gene matches: 3. CDR1 is SGHVS and CDR2 is FQNEAQ in the germline V gene. Drawing the rest from reference TRBV7-8 and TRBJ2-1, the complete variable domain is GAGVSQSPRYKVAKRGQDVALRCDPISGHVSLFWYQQALGQGPEFLTYFQNEAQLDKSGLPSDRFFAERPEGSVSTLKIQRTQQEDSAVYLCASSRGGRSYNEQFFGPGTRLTVL.